These T cell receptor beta chains were read from a single sample in a study of blood T cell repertoires in COVID-19. Profiling relied on immunoSEQ multiplex PCR, and the TCRdb table lists in-frame clones only, not all of them. The table has around 280,000 clones, over 85% seen once. Sequenced sample: peripheral blood. These receptors all come from a woman in her 30s with COVID-19, enrolled during active disease. The CDR3 runs from the conserved cysteine through the conserved F or W. A D gene is named only where the DNA matches it firmly. Size is stated for part of the rows, as once, few or many counts, or as a class when the clone is expanded.

j_call: TRBJ2-7; cdr3_length: 13; d_call: TRBD1; clone_size: NA; v_call: TRBV12-3/TRBV12-4; cdr3_nt: TGTGCCAGCAGTTTGACAGGGAACTACGAGCAGTACTTC; cdr3_aa: CASSLTGNYEQYF
j_call: TRBJ1-2; cdr3_length: 14; d_call: NA; clone_size: NA; v_call: TRBV30; cdr3_nt: TGTGCCTGGAGTGACGGGGCAGGGGCCCTTGGCTACACCTTC; cdr3_aa: CAWSDGAGALGYTF
j_call: TRBJ1-1; cdr3_length: 13; d_call: NA; clone_size: few; v_call: TRBV27; cdr3_nt: TGTGCCAGCAGTCCACAGTTCCTCACTGAAGCTTTCTTT; cdr3_aa: CASSPQFLTEAFF
j_call: TRBJ2-7; cdr3_length: 15; d_call: TRBD2; clone_size: NA; v_call: TRBV13; cdr3_nt: TGTGCCAGCAGCCCCCGGACTAGGGTGACCTACGAGCAGTACTTC; cdr3_aa: CASSPRTRVTYEQYF
j_call: TRBJ2-1; cdr3_length: 15; d_call: NA; clone_size: NA; v_call: TRBV5-1; cdr3_nt: TGCGCCAGCAGCTCAGCACCGGGTCGTTCGGATGAGCAGTTCTTC; cdr3_aa: CASSSAPGRSDEQFF
j_call: TRBJ2-2; cdr3_length: 16; d_call: NA; clone_size: NA; v_call: TRBV5-1; cdr3_nt: TGCGCCAGCAGCTGGACAGAAACGGATAACACCGGGGAGCTGTTTTTT; cdr3_aa: CASSWTETDNTGELFF
j_call: TRBJ1-6; cdr3_length: 15; d_call: TRBD1; clone_size: NA; v_call: TRBV18; cdr3_nt: TGTGCCAGCTCACCGGACAGGGGGAATAATTCACCCCTCCACTTT; cdr3_aa: CASSPDRGNNSPLHF
j_call: TRBJ2-2; cdr3_length: 20; d_call: NA; clone_size: NA; v_call: TRBV24-1; cdr3_nt: TGTGCCACCAGTGATTTAAGAGGGTTGGGAGGTCGGGCGAACACCGGGGAGCTGTTTTTT; cdr3_aa: CATSDLRGLGGRANTGELFF
j_call: TRBJ1-1; cdr3_length: 15; d_call: TRBD1; clone_size: NA; v_call: TRBV6-6; cdr3_nt: TGTGCCAGCAGGCAAAGGGAGGGACAGGGGGCAGGAGCTTTCTTT; cdr3_aa: CASRQREGQGAGAFF
j_call: TRBJ1-2; cdr3_length: 14; d_call: TRBD1; clone_size: NA; v_call: TRBV5-4; cdr3_nt: TGTGCCAGCAGCTTGAGAGGGGGCGGGGATGGCTACACCTTC; cdr3_aa: CASSLRGGGDGYTF
j_call: TRBJ2-6; cdr3_length: 15; d_call: NA; clone_size: NA; v_call: TRBV28; cdr3_nt: TGTGCCAGCAGTTTCTTCCTCTCTGGGGCCAACGTCCTGACTTTC; cdr3_aa: CASSFFLSGANVLTF
j_call: TRBJ1-6; cdr3_length: 14; d_call: NA; clone_size: NA; v_call: TRBV18; cdr3_nt: TGTGCCAGCTCAAAAGACAGGAAGAATTCACCCCTCCACTTT; cdr3_aa: CASSKDRKNSPLHF
j_call: TRBJ2-6; cdr3_length: 16; d_call: NA; clone_size: NA; v_call: TRBV28; cdr3_nt: TGTGCCAGCAGTTTAGTTAAATCTTCGGGGGCCAACGTCCTGACTTTC; cdr3_aa: CASSLVKSSGANVLTF
j_call: TRBJ1-6; cdr3_length: 14; d_call: TRBD1; clone_size: NA; v_call: TRBV4-1; cdr3_nt: TGCGCCAGCCGACTGACAGGGAATAATTCACCCCTCCACTTT; cdr3_aa: CASRLTGNNSPLHF
j_call: TRBJ2-1; cdr3_length: 12; d_call: NA; clone_size: NA; v_call: TRBV18; cdr3_nt: TGTGCCAGCTCACCACCTCAGGGTGAGCAGTTCTTC; cdr3_aa: CASSPPQGEQFF
j_call: TRBJ2-3; cdr3_length: 16; d_call: NA; clone_size: NA; v_call: TRBV5-4; cdr3_nt: TGTGCCAGCAGCACCGGGAAGCGAGGTCGAACAGATACGCAGTATTTT; cdr3_aa: CASSTGKRGRTDTQYF
j_call: TRBJ2-7; cdr3_length: 16; d_call: NA; clone_size: NA; v_call: TRBV9; cdr3_nt: TGTGCCAGCAGCGTAGACCGGGAGTTAGGCTACTACGAGCAGTACTTC; cdr3_aa: CASSVDRELGYYEQYF
j_call: TRBJ2-3; cdr3_length: 19; d_call: TRBD1; clone_size: NA; v_call: TRBV13; cdr3_nt: TGTGCCAGCAGCAGGGACAGCGACCTCATTACCCCTAGCACAGATACGCAGTATTTT; cdr3_aa: CASSRDSDLITPSTDTQYF
j_call: TRBJ1-1; cdr3_length: 13; d_call: NA; clone_size: NA; v_call: TRBV6-5; cdr3_nt: TGTGCCAGCAGTACCCAGGAGAACACTGAAGCTTTCTTT; cdr3_aa: CASSTQENTEAFF
j_call: TRBJ2-2; cdr3_length: 15; d_call: TRBD2; clone_size: NA; v_call: TRBV6-4; cdr3_nt: TGTGCCAGCAGTGAAGGGACTATCAGCACCGGGGAGCTGTTTTTT; cdr3_aa: CASSEGTISTGELFF
j_call: TRBJ2-5; cdr3_length: 17; d_call: TRBD1; clone_size: NA; v_call: TRBV7-2; cdr3_nt: TGTGCCAGCAGCTTAGGGATTAGGGGGCTGTACCAAGAGACCCAGTACTTC; cdr3_aa: CASSLGIRGLYQETQYF
j_call: TRBJ1-1; cdr3_length: 14; d_call: TRBD1; clone_size: NA; v_call: TRBV11-2; cdr3_nt: TGTGCCAGCAGCTACACAGGGGAAGGCACTGAAGCTTTCTTT; cdr3_aa: CASSYTGEGTEAFF
j_call: TRBJ1-4; cdr3_length: 15; d_call: NA; clone_size: NA; v_call: TRBV5-1; cdr3_nt: TGCGCCAGCAGCGAGCCGACGGAGGGGAATGAAAAACTGTTTTTT; cdr3_aa: CASSEPTEGNEKLFF
j_call: TRBJ2-2; cdr3_length: 14; d_call: NA; clone_size: NA; v_call: TRBV2; cdr3_nt: TGTGCCAGCAGTGATCTAGCCGGGTGGGGGGAGCTGTTTTTT; cdr3_aa: CASSDLAGWGELFF
j_call: TRBJ2-1; cdr3_length: 13; d_call: NA; clone_size: NA; v_call: TRBV3-1/TRBV3-2; cdr3_nt: TGTGCCAGCAGCCCCGACAGCTACAATGAGCAGTTCTTC; cdr3_aa: CASSPDSYNEQFF
j_call: TRBJ2-5; cdr3_length: 14; d_call: TRBD1; clone_size: NA; v_call: TRBV7-6; cdr3_nt: TGTGCCAGCAGCTCGACAGGGCAGCAAGAGACCCAGTACTTC; cdr3_aa: CASSSTGQQETQYF
j_call: TRBJ2-7; cdr3_length: 14; d_call: TRBD1; clone_size: NA; v_call: TRBV5-1; cdr3_nt: TGCGCCAGCAGCTTCGGGACAGGGATTTACGAGCAGTACTTC; cdr3_aa: CASSFGTGIYEQYF
j_call: TRBJ2-2; cdr3_length: 16; d_call: NA; clone_size: NA; v_call: TRBV27; cdr3_nt: TGTGCCAGCTGGCCACGCACCGCTAGCGTCTCCGGGGAGCTGTTTTTT; cdr3_aa: CASWPRTASVSGELFF
j_call: TRBJ2-7; cdr3_length: 15; d_call: NA; clone_size: NA; v_call: TRBV24-1; cdr3_nt: TGTGCCACCAGTTCCGGGACACTCCGAGGGTACGAGCAGTACTTC; cdr3_aa: CATSSGTLRGYEQYF
j_call: TRBJ1-6; cdr3_length: 17; d_call: NA; clone_size: NA; v_call: TRBV27; cdr3_nt: TGTGCCAGCAGGCGAAGGCGGGAAGAATCCTATAATTCACCCCTCCACTTT; cdr3_aa: CASRRRREESYNSPLHF
j_call: TRBJ1-2; cdr3_length: 15; d_call: NA; clone_size: NA; v_call: TRBV6-5; cdr3_nt: TGTGCCAGCAGTTCTTTGTCGGGGGCTAACTATGGCTACACCTTC; cdr3_aa: CASSSLSGANYGYTF
j_call: TRBJ1-1; cdr3_length: 14; d_call: NA; clone_size: NA; v_call: TRBV19; cdr3_nt: TGTGCCAGTGGTTTTGTCGGTCCGAGGACTGAAGCTTTCTTT; cdr3_aa: CASGFVGPRTEAFF
j_call: TRBJ1-5; cdr3_length: 15; d_call: TRBD1; clone_size: NA; v_call: TRBV19; cdr3_nt: TGTGCCAGTAGTACCTCGACAGGGGGCAGTCAGCCCCAGCATTTT; cdr3_aa: CASSTSTGGSQPQHF
j_call: TRBJ2-3; cdr3_length: 15; d_call: NA; clone_size: NA; v_call: TRBV11-2; cdr3_nt: TGTGCCAGCAGCTTAGATGTTGACTCTCCAGATACGCAGTATTTT; cdr3_aa: CASSLDVDSPDTQYF
j_call: TRBJ1-5; cdr3_length: 14; d_call: TRBD1; clone_size: NA; v_call: TRBV6-5; cdr3_nt: TGTGCCAGCGGGGACAGGGGAGAAGAACAGCCCCAGCATTTT; cdr3_aa: CASGDRGEEQPQHF
j_call: TRBJ1-6; cdr3_length: 13; d_call: TRBD1; clone_size: NA; v_call: TRBV19; cdr3_nt: TGTGCCAGTAATAACAGGGGTAATTCACCCCTCCACTTT; cdr3_aa: CASNNRGNSPLHF
j_call: TRBJ1-2; cdr3_length: 14; d_call: TRBD1; clone_size: NA; v_call: TRBV3-1/TRBV3-2; cdr3_nt: TGTGCCAGCAGGGGCCCGGGACAGGGTCTTGGCTACACCTTC; cdr3_aa: CASRGPGQGLGYTF
j_call: TRBJ1-5; cdr3_length: 14; d_call: NA; clone_size: once; v_call: TRBV5-8; cdr3_nt: TGTGCCAGCAGCTTGCGGGGGGGCACGGAGCCCCAGCATTTT; cdr3_aa: CASSLRGGTEPQHF
j_call: TRBJ1-5; cdr3_length: 13; d_call: TRBD1; clone_size: NA; v_call: TRBV29-1; cdr3_nt: TGCAGCGTTGGGACAGGGGGCCGTCAGCCCCAGCATTTT; cdr3_aa: CSVGTGGRQPQHF
j_call: TRBJ1-2; cdr3_length: 15; d_call: NA; clone_size: NA; v_call: TRBV20-1; cdr3_nt: TGCAGTGCTAGTAGGTCGGTCGAATTGGAGGATGGCTACACCTTC; cdr3_aa: CSASRSVELEDGYTF
j_call: TRBJ2-5; cdr3_length: 14; d_call: NA; clone_size: NA; v_call: TRBV19; cdr3_nt: TGTGCCAGTAGTACTACTAGCTACCAAGAGACCCAGTACTTC; cdr3_aa: CASSTTSYQETQYF
j_call: TRBJ1-1; cdr3_length: 13; d_call: NA; clone_size: NA; v_call: TRBV12-3/TRBV12-4; cdr3_nt: TGTGCCAGCAGTTTATCAGGGCTCGCAAGGGCTTTCTTT; cdr3_aa: CASSLSGLARAFF
j_call: TRBJ1-2; cdr3_length: 16; d_call: TRBD1; clone_size: NA; v_call: TRBV5-6; cdr3_nt: TGTGCCAGCAGCGAACTGGGACAGTACCATAACTATGGCTACACCTTC; cdr3_aa: CASSELGQYHNYGYTF
j_call: TRBJ1-5; cdr3_length: 19; d_call: NA; clone_size: few; v_call: TRBV28; cdr3_nt: TGTGCCAGCAGTTTACTAGGGCAGGAGGGACGCGGCAGGAATCAGCCCCAGCATTTT; cdr3_aa: CASSLLGQEGRGRNQPQHF
j_call: TRBJ2-2; cdr3_length: 16; d_call: NA; clone_size: NA; v_call: TRBV7-6; cdr3_nt: TGTGCCAGCAGCCATATACACCAAGCGAACACCGGGGAGCTGTTTTTT; cdr3_aa: CASSHIHQANTGELFF
j_call: TRBJ1-2; cdr3_length: 12; d_call: NA; clone_size: NA; v_call: TRBV19; cdr3_nt: TGTGCCAGTAGTATCCTGAACTATGGCTACACCTTC; cdr3_aa: CASSILNYGYTF
j_call: TRBJ2-1; cdr3_length: 15; d_call: NA; clone_size: NA; v_call: TRBV27; cdr3_nt: TGTGCCAGCAGTTGGGGGCTAGCGGACAACAATGAGCAGTTCTTC; cdr3_aa: CASSWGLADNNEQFF
j_call: TRBJ2-7; cdr3_length: 16; d_call: NA; clone_size: NA; v_call: TRBV6-5; cdr3_nt: TGTGCCAGCAGTTCTAACCCACAACAGGACTACTACGAGCAGTACTTC; cdr3_aa: CASSSNPQQDYYEQYF
j_call: TRBJ2-7; cdr3_length: 15; d_call: TRBD1; clone_size: once; v_call: TRBV5-1; cdr3_nt: TGCGCCAGCAGCTTGGGGACAGGGGGCTCCTACGAGCAGTACTTC; cdr3_aa: CASSLGTGGSYEQYF
j_call: TRBJ2-7; cdr3_length: 13; d_call: NA; clone_size: few; v_call: TRBV5-6; cdr3_nt: TGTGCCAGCAGCTTGGTTGACAGCCGCGAGCAGTACTTC; cdr3_aa: CASSLVDSREQYF
j_call: TRBJ1-2; cdr3_length: 11; d_call: NA; clone_size: NA; v_call: TRBV12-3/TRBV12-4; cdr3_nt: TGTGCCAGCAGTGCCCAGGTTGGCTACACCTTC; cdr3_aa: CASSAQVGYTF
j_call: TRBJ1-6; cdr3_length: 14; d_call: NA; clone_size: NA; v_call: TRBV10-3; cdr3_nt: TGTGCCATCAGTGAGGGGACAAGAGACTCACCCCTCCACTTT; cdr3_aa: CAISEGTRDSPLHF
j_call: TRBJ1-5; cdr3_length: 15; d_call: NA; clone_size: NA; v_call: TRBV28; cdr3_nt: TGTGCCAGCAGACCCCGTGTCGGGGGGGATCAGCCCCAGCATTTT; cdr3_aa: CASRPRVGGDQPQHF